Following are 8 T cell receptor beta chains from one sample sequenced in a study of T cell responses to AZD1222 COVID-19 vaccine (dated by TCRdb to the early 2020s). Library preparation employed the immunoSEQ multiplex PCR assay. What TCRdb holds here is the immuneACCESS table cut down to in-frame rearrangements. Part of the clones is not present; checked against another copy, under half of the missing clones reflect an unresolved V gene, and the others are unexplained. In this sample the table shows fewer than 200,000 clones, approximately 86% of which occur a single time. The top ten hold around 10% of the sample. The label giving this sample's time point can be read as: about 28 days (+/-7) after the second vaccine dose. This sample comprised peripheral blood, obtained 28 days after the second AZD1222 dose. All receptors come from an adult who received the AZD1222 COVID-19 vaccine.

J is TRBJ1-1 and V is TRBV6-6, with D possibly being TRBD1 (6 bases). The germline V gene encodes CDR1 MNHNY and CDR2 SVGAGI (reference sequence). CDR3 length equals 12 residues. V was clipped by 8 bases and J by 1 base, with 8 bases between them. The CDR3 DNA sequence: TGTGCCAGCGGACAGAAGAACACTGAAGCTTTCTTT. Protein: CASGQKNTEAFF.

This clone was counted once. This sample includes further DNA sequences coding for the same CDR3. The rearrangement links TRBV20-1 to TRBJ2-7, with a weak D call TRBD2 (6 bases). Germline V gene lookup returns CDR1 DFQATT and CDR2 SNEGSKA (reference sequence). This CDR3 is built from 11 residues. The CDR3 region is CSAGGPYEQYF. The CDR3 DNA follows: TGCAGCGCAGGAGGGCCCTACGAGCAGTACTTC.

The chain combines TRBV9 with TRBJ1-1, with a weak D call TRBD1 (5 bases). The CDR3 is 15 amino acids. V dropped 4 bases and J dropped 1 base, with 14 bases sitting between them. The germline CDR1 and CDR2 sequences are SGDLS and YYNGEE. CDR3 region: CASSPPGRENTEAFF. Here the CDR3 DNA reads TGTGCCAGCAGCCCCCCAGGGAGAGAGAACACTGAAGCTTTCTTT.

In its sample, this clone was seen a few times. The chain links TRBV6-2 or TRBV6-3 to TRBJ2-7; no definite D call. The germline V and J ends were trimmed by 0 bases and 3 bases, with 9 bases remaining between them. CDR3 length: 14 amino acids. Germline lookup yields CDR1 MNHEY and CDR2 SVGEGT. The DNA of the CDR3 is TGTGCCAGCAGTTACTCCTACGGTCTCTACGAGCAGTACTTC. Translated, it gives CASSYSYGLYEQYF.

V and J are TRBV6-2 or TRBV6-3 and TRBJ1-1, with D maybe TRBD1 (5 bases). Germline CDR1 MNHEY, CDR2 SVGEGT. This CDR3 is built from 17 residues. Trimming shortened V by 0 bases and J by 2 bases, and 16 bases separated the two germline ends. The CDR3 loop reads CASSYSTFRGVNTEAFF. The CDR3 DNA reads TGTGCCAGCAGTTACTCAACCTTTCGGGGCGTTAACACTGAAGCTTTCTTT.

This clone appeared a single time. This rearrangement joins TRBV19 to TRBJ2-5, with 7 bases identical to TRBD1. The CDR3 extends over 15 amino acids. With 6 bases clipped from V and 4 bases from J, the junction kept 11 bases outside the gene matches. The germline V gene has CDR1 LNHDA and CDR2 SQIVND (reference sequence). The CDR3 is CASSIIHRGVETQYF. The CDR3, as DNA: TGTGCCAGTAGCATAATCCACAGGGGAGTAGAGACCCAGTACTTC.

This sequence joins TRBV18 and TRBJ1-2; no definite D call. Germline lookup yields CDR1 KGHSH and CDR2 LQKENI. V lost 2 bases to trimming and J lost 8 bases, with 12 bases between them. The CDR3 is made up of 13 amino acids. The DNA for the CDR3 is TGTGCCAGCTCACCAGTCACCGTGGAGGGCTACACCTTC. Translated, it gives CASSPVTVEGYTF.

The chain uses TRBV28 and TRBJ1-1, with D hard to call. V lost 6 bases, J lost 0 bases, and 8 bases lay in between. This CDR3 has 13 residues. Germline CDR1 MDHEN, CDR2 SYDVKM. The CDR3 DNA follows: TGTGCCAGCAGCTCCCCTGTGAACACTGAAGCTTTCTTT. This gives the protein CASSSPVNTEAFF.